The table lists the clone carrying this T cell receptor (beta chain) with many counts. The target antigen is unknown. Since the library was made to target alpha chains, this beta chain is a stray read and its abundance is not meaningful. The time point denotes: sample taken at primary tumor resection. The sample belongs to a study of spatial heterogeneity in lung cancer. Points from the study as a whole: Ubiquitous and regional nonsynonymous mutations were tracked by counts of ubiquitous and regional expanded TCRs, respectively. Tumoral mutation counts were tracked by counts of expanded intratumoral alpha and beta TCRs. Of tumor T cells, an estimated coverage of approximately 7.2% was reached for alpha chains and about 14% for beta chains.

V lost 4 bases to trimming and J lost 5 bases; unmatched junction nucleotides: 9. CDR3 length equals 15 residues. Germline values: CDR1 SEHNR, CDR2 FQNEAQ (reference sequence). TCRdb analysed the 5' RACE reads with MiXCR anew, one entry per CDR3 protein. The sample contains about 7,800 distinct CDR3 sequences, around 8.4% of which appear only once. The chain has TRBV7-9 and TRBJ2-5; TRBD2 matches 8 bases. Material: lung tumor tissue, obtained at surgery. This receptor was identified in a male donor with early-stage non-small cell lung cancer. CDR3 coding DNA: TGTGCCAGCAGCTACCCTGTCGGGAGGGTGGAGACCCAGTACTTC. This codes for CASSYPVGRVETQYF.